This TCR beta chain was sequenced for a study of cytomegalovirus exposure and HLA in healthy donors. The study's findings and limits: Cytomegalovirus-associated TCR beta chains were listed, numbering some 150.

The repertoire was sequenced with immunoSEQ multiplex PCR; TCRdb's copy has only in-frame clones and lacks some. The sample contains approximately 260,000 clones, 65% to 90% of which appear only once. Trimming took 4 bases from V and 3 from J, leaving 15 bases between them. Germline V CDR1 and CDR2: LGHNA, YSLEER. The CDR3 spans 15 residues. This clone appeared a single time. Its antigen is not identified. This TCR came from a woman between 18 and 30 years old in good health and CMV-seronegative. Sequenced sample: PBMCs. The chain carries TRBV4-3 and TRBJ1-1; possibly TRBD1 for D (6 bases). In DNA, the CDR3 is TGCGCCAGCAGCCCTCAGGGGATGGGGGACACTGAAGCTTTCTTT. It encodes CASSPQGMGDTEAFF.